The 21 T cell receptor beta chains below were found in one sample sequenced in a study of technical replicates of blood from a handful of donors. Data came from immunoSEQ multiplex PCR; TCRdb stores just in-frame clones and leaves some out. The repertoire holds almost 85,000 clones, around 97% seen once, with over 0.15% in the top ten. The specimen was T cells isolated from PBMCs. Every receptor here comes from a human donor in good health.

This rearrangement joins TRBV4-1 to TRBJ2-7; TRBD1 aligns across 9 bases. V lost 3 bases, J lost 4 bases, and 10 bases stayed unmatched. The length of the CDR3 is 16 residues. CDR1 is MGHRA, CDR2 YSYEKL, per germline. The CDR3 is CASSQTTGGIDYEQYF. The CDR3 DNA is TGCGCCAGCAGCCAGACGACAGGGGGGATCGATTACGAGCAGTACTTC.

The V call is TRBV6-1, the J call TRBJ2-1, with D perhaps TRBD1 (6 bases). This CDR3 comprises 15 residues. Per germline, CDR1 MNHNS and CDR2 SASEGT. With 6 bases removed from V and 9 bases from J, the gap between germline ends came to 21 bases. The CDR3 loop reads CASSPTGYSTGEQFF. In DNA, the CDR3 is TGTGCCAGCAGCCCTACAGGGTACTCTACGGGTGAGCAGTTCTTC.

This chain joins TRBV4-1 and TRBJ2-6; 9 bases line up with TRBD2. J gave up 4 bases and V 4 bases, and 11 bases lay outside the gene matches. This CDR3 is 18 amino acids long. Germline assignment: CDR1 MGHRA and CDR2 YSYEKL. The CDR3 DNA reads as TGCGCCAGCAGCCCAGGCGGGGGGGGCCTCAACGGGGCCAACGTCCTGACTTTC. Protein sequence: CASSPGGGGLNGANVLTF.

Here the CDR3 reads CASSLAGQGGYTF. In nucleotides, the CDR3 is TGTGCCAGCAGCTTGGCTGGCCAGGGTGGCTACACCTTC. This sequence joins TRBV5-6 and TRBJ1-2; possible D gene TRBD1, 5 bases. Germline lookup yields CDR1 SGHDT and CDR2 YYEEEE. The V gene lost 0 bases and the J gene lost 7 bases, with 10 bases spanning the gap. The CDR3 is 13 residues long. Full variable domain (missing parts from reference TRBV5-6 and TRBJ1-2): DAGVTQSPTHLIKTRGQQVTLRCSPKSGHDTVSWYQQALGQGPQFIFQYYEEEERQRGNFPDRFSGHQFPNYSSELNVNALLLGDSALYLCASSLAGQGGYTFGSGTRLTVV.

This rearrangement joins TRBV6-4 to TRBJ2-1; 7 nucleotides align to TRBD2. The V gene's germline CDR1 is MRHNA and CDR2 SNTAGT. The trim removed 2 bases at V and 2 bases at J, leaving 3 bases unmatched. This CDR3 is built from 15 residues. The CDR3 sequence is CASSDPGLPYNEQFF. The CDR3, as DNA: TGTGCCAGCAGTGACCCGGGACTACCCTACAATGAGCAGTTCTTC.

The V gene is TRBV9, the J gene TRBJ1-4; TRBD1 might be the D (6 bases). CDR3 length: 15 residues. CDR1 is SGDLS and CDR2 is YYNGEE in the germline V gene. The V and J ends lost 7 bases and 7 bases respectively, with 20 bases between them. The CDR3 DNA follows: TGTGCCAGCGGAGTTTCACAGGGTGGTGCTGAAAAACTGTTTTTT. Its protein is CASGVSQGGAEKLFF. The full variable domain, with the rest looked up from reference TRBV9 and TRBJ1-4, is DSGVTQTPKHLITATGQRVTLRCSPRSGDLSVYWYQQSLDQGLQFLIQYYNGEERAKGNILERFSAQQFPDLHSELNLSSLELGDSALYFCASGVSQGGAEKLFFGSGTQLSVL.

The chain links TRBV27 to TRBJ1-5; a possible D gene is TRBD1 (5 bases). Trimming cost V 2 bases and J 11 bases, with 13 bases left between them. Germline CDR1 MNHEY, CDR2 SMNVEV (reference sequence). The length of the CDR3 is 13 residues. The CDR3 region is CASSLISGRAQHF. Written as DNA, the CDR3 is TGTGCCAGCAGTTTAATTTCAGGGCGAGCCCAGCATTTT.

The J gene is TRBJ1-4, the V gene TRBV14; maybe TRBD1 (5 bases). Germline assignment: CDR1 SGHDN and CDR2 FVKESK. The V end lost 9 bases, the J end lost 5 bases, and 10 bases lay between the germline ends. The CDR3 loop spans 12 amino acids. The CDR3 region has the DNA TGTGCCAGTCGGGGGGGGAATGAAAAACTGTTTTTT. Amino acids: CASRGGNEKLFF.

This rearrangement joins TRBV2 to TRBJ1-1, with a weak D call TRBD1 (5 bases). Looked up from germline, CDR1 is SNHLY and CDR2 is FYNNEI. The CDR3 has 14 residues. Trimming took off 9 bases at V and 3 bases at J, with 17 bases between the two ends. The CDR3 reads CARGKGQGYTEAFF. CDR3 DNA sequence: TGTGCCAGGGGGAAAGGGCAGGGCTACACTGAAGCTTTCTTT. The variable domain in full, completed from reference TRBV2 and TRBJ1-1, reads EPEVTQTPSHQVTQMGQEVILRCVPISNHLYFYWYRQILGQKVEFLVSFYNNEISEKSEIFDDQFSVERPDGSNFTLKIRSTKLEDSAMYFCARGKGQGYTEAFFGQGTRLTVV.

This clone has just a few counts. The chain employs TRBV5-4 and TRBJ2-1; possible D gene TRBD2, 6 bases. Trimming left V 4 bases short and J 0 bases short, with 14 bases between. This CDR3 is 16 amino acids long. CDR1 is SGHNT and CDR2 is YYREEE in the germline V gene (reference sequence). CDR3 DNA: TGTGCCAGCAGCATAGGGGCGGGGAGCTCCTACAATGAGCAGTTCTTC. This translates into CASSIGAGSSYNEQFF. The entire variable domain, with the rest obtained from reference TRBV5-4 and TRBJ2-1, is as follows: ETGVTQSPTHLIKTRGQQVTLRCSSQSGHNTVSWYQQALGQGPQFIFQYYREEENGRGNFPPRFSGLQFPNYSSELNVNALELDDSALYLCASSIGAGSSYNEQFFGPGTRLTVL.

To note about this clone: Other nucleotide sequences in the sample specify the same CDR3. The CDR3 DNA reads as TGTGCCAGCAGCCCCGGGACCTACGAGCAGTACTTC. It is translated as CASSPGTYEQYF. The rearrangement uses TRBV7-9 and TRBJ2-7, with D maybe TRBD2 (5 bases). With 5 bases removed from V and 2 bases from J, the gap between germline ends came to 7 bases. The CDR3 has 12 amino acids. Germline V gene lookup returns CDR1 SEHNR and CDR2 FQNEAQ (reference sequence).

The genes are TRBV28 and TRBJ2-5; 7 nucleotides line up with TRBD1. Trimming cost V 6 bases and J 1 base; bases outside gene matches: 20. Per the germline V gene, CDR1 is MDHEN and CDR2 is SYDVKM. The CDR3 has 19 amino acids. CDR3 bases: TGTGCCAGCAGGACTGAGTGGACAGGCAGTGGTTCTCTCCAAGAGACCCAGTACTTC. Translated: CASRTEWTGSGSLQETQYF.

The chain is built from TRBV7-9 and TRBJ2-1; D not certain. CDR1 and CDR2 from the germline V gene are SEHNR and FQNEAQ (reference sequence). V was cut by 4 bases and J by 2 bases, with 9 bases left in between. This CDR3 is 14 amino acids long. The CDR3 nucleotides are TGTGCCAGCAGCTCATACATGACCTACAATGAGCAGTTCTTC. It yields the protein CASSSYMTYNEQFF.

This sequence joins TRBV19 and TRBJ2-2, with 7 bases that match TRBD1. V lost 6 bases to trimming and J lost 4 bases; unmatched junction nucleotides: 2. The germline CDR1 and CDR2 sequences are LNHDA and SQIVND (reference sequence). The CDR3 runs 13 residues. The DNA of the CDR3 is TGTGCCAGTAGGGGACAGCCCACCGGGGAGCTGTTTTTT. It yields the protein CASRGQPTGELFF.

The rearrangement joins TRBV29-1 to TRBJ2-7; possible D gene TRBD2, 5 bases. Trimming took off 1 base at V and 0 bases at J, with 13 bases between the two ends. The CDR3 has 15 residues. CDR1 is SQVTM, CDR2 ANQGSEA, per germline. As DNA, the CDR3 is TGCAGCGTTGAAGGGGGAGCGGTGAGCTCCTACGAGCAGTACTTC. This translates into CSVEGGAVSSYEQYF.

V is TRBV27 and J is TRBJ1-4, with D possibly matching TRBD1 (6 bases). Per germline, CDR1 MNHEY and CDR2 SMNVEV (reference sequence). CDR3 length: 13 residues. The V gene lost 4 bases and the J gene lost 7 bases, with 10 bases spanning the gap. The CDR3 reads CASSYTGFEKLFF. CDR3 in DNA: TGTGCCAGCAGTTACACAGGGTTTGAAAAACTGTTTTTT.

The CDR3: CASRGLAGGRPEVHEQFF. DNA for the CDR3: TGCGCCAGCAGAGGACTAGCGGGAGGTCGGCCGGAGGTCCATGAGCAGTTCTTC. J is TRBJ2-1 and V is TRBV10-2; 14 bases fit TRBD2. Per the germline V gene, CDR1 is WSHSY and CDR2 is SAAADI. J was trimmed by 8 bases and V by 6 bases; bases with no gene match: 15. The CDR3 has 18 amino acids.

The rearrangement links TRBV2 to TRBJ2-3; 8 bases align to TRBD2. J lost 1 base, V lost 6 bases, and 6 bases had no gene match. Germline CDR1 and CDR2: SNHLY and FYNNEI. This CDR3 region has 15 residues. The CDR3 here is CASSGGTRRTDTQYF. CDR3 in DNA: TGTGCCAGCAGCGGCGGGACTAGACGCACAGATACGCAGTATTTT.

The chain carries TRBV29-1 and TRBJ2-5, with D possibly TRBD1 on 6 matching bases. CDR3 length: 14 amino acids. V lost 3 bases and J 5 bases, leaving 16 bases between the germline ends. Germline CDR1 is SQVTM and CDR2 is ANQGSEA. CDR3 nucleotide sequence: TGCAGCGTTGATCTTTCAGGGGTGGGGGAGACCCAGTACTTC. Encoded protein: CSVDLSGVGETQYF. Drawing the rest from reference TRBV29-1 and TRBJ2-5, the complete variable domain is SAVISQKPSRDICQRGTSLTIQCQVDSQVTMMFWYRQQPGQSLTLIATANQGSEATYESGFVIDKFPISRPNLTFSTLTVSNMSPEDSSIYLCSVDLSGVGETQYFGPGTRLLVL.

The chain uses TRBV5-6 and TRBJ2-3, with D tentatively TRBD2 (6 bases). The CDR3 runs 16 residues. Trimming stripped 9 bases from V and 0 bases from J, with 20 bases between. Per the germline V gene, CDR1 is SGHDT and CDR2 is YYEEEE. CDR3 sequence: CAIPIAARSSTDTQYF. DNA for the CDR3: TGTGCCATCCCTATAGCGGCACGTTCTAGCACAGATACGCAGTATTTT.

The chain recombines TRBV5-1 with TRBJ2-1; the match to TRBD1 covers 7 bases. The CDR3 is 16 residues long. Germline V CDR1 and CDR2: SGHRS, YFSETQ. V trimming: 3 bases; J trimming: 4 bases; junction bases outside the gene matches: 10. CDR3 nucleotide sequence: TGCGCCAGCAGCTCTGCGATGGGGACAGCTTACAATGAGCAGTTCTTC. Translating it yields CASSSAMGTAYNEQFF.